Listed here are 17 T cell receptor beta chains from one sample, sequenced in a study of shared clonotypes between healthy human individuals. The repertoire was sequenced with immunoSEQ multiplex PCR; TCRdb's copy has only in-frame clones and lacks some. Among some 2,000,000 clones, roughly 94% were seen once, and the ten largest hold 0.13%. Material for sequencing was naive CD4+ T cells sorted from blood. The subset here: CD45RA+ positively selected. These TCRs come from a man between 18 and 35 years old in good health.

This chain connects TRBV14 to TRBJ1-6, with 7 positions matching TRBD1. This CDR3 contains 16 residues. Per germline, CDR1 SGHDN and CDR2 FVKESK. With V trimmed by 6 bases and J by 5 bases, 10 bases remained unmatched. The CDR3 DNA reads TGTGCCAGCAGTCGCGACAGGGCTTACAATAATTCACCCCTCCACTTT. It encodes CASSRDRAYNNSPLHF. Full variable domain (outside the CDR3, taken from reference TRBV14 and TRBJ1-6): EAGVTQFPSHSVIEKGQTVTLRCDPISGHDNLYWYRRVMGKEIKFLLHFVKESKQDESGMPNNRFLAERTGGTYSTLKVQPAELEDSGVYFCASSRDRAYNNSPLHFGNGTRLTVT.

This clone was observed once. The genes are TRBV11-2 and TRBJ2-1, with D possibly being TRBD1 (5 bases). Per germline, CDR1 SGHAT and CDR2 FQNNGV. Trimming took 1 base from V and 5 from J, leaving 15 bases between them. This CDR3 has 16 residues. CDR3 sequence reads: CASSLVGRRTNNEQFF. CDR3 DNA: TGTGCCAGCAGCTTAGTCGGACGTAGGACAAACAATGAGCAGTTCTTC.

The chain uses TRBV7-9 and TRBJ2-3; no firm D call. The CDR3 extends over 13 amino acids. Between the trimmed V and J ends, which lost 3 bases and 3 bases, there was a span of 7 bases. CDR1 and CDR2 from the germline V gene are SEHNR and FQNEAQ (reference sequence). CDR3 bases: TGTGCCAGCAGCTTCGAGAGGACAGATACGCAGTATTTT. Translated: CASSFERTDTQYF.

The chain is built from TRBV28 and TRBJ2-7; 11 bases fit TRBD2. V lost 5 bases to trimming and J lost 3 bases; unmatched junction nucleotides: 9. The germline gives CDR1 MDHEN, CDR2 SYDVKM. The CDR3 consists of 16 residues. CDR3 coding DNA: TGTGCCAGCAGTCCTATTAGCGGGGGGGCCCTCTACGAGCAGTACTTC. It specifies CASSPISGGALYEQYF.

As to this clone: The same CDR3 arises from other DNA sequences in this sample as well. The CDR3 loop reads CASSLDRGNQPQHF. The CDR3 region has the DNA TGTGCCAGCAGCTTAGATAGAGGGAATCAGCCCCAGCATTTT. The gene calls are TRBV7-9 and TRBJ1-5; D call uncertain. Trimming took 1 base from V and 4 from J, leaving 8 bases between them. The CDR3 consists of 14 residues. Germline V gene sequence: CDR1 SEHNR, CDR2 FQNEAQ (reference sequence).

The J gene is TRBJ1-1, the V gene TRBV6-1; D uncertain. Trimming pared 1 base from V and 5 bases from J, leaving 14 bases between. This CDR3 has 15 residues. CDR1 and CDR2 from the germline V gene are MNHNS and SASEGT. CDR3 sequence reads: CASSEVPTPRTEAFF. In nucleotides, the CDR3 is TGTGCCAGCAGTGAAGTACCGACACCACGAACTGAAGCTTTCTTT.

Concerning this clone itself: This CDR3 is also generated by other DNA sequences in the sample. The chain combines TRBV5-1 with TRBJ2-2; D remains ambiguous. This CDR3 has 15 residues. The V end was cut by 4 bases, the J end by 0 bases, with 10 bases between. Germline V gene sequence: CDR1 SGHRS, CDR2 YFSETQ. CDR3 in amino acids: CASSPRGTNTGELFF. CDR3 coding DNA: TGCGCCAGCAGCCCCCGAGGAACGAACACCGGGGAGCTGTTTTTT.

This rearrangement joins TRBV30 to TRBJ2-2; D uncertain. The CDR3 consists of 13 residues. Trimming pared 0 bases from V and 3 bases from J, leaving 5 bases between. Germline loops: CDR1 GTSNPN, CDR2 SVGIG (reference sequence). DNA of the CDR3: TGTGCCTGGAGTGTACCACACACCGGGGAGCTGTTTTTT. This encodes CAWSVPHTGELFF.

This chain links TRBV28 with TRBJ1-4; D uncertain. Between the trimmed V and J ends, which lost 5 bases and 6 bases, there was a span of 16 bases. The CDR3 contains 15 residues. Germline values: CDR1 MDHEN, CDR2 SYDVKM. CDR3 in amino acids: CASSVLGIGHEKLFF. In nucleotides, the CDR3 is TGTGCCAGCAGTGTCCTCGGGATTGGACATGAAAAACTGTTTTTT.

This sequence joins TRBV4-1 and TRBJ1-1; TRBD1 matches at 10 bases. CDR1 is MGHRA and CDR2 is YSYEKL in the germline V gene. The CDR3 length is 14 residues. V dropped 5 bases and J dropped 5; count of bases not matched to a gene: 5. The CDR3 DNA sequence: TGCGCCAGCAGCAAAGGGACAGGGGTGACTGAAGCTTTCTTT. Residues: CASSKGTGVTEAFF.

This chain uses TRBV7-8 with TRBJ1-2, with D possibly being TRBD1 (6 bases). Germline V CDR1 and CDR2: SGHVS, FQNEAQ. V was cut by 6 bases and J by 5 bases, with 19 bases left in between. This CDR3 spans 15 amino acids. The CDR3 sequence: CASRPTGTISYGYTF. CDR3 nucleotides: TGTGCCAGCAGGCCAACCGGGACAATCAGTTATGGCTACACCTTC.

This clone appeared once. This chain joins TRBV13 and TRBJ2-3, with no clear D. Trimming stripped 5 bases from V and 1 base from J, with 4 bases between. The V gene's germline CDR1 is PRHDT and CDR2 FYEKMQ (reference sequence). The CDR3 length is 12 residues. The CDR3 region is CASSIRTDTQYF. DNA of the CDR3: TGTGCCAGCAGCATTCGCACAGATACGCAGTATTTT.

The chain joins TRBV10-3 to TRBJ2-5, with 11 bases fitting TRBD2. CDR1 is ENHRY, CDR2 SYGVKD, per germline. This CDR3 is built from 15 residues. V trimming: 8 bases; J trimming: 3 bases; junction bases outside the gene matches: 8. This chain's CDR3 is CAIGTSGGVKETQYF. The CDR3, as DNA: TGTGCCATCGGGACTAGCGGAGGGGTAAAAGAGACCCAGTACTTC.

About this clone itself: A read error is possible here, since a much larger clone lies one base away. The rearrangement links TRBV11-2 to TRBJ2-7; 10 nucleotides agree with TRBD1. Germline V gene lookup returns CDR1 SGHAT and CDR2 FQNNGV. The CDR3 sequence is 13 residues long. The V gene end was trimmed by 5 bases and the J gene end by 3 bases; junction bases not matched to a gene: 1. In nucleotides, the CDR3 is TGTGCCAGCAGCCGGGACAGGGGCTACGAGCAGTACTTC. Its protein is CASSRDRGYEQYF.

This chain links TRBV6-6 with TRBJ1-4, with a weak D call TRBD1 (5 bases). CDR1 and CDR2 (germline): MNHNY, SVGAGI (reference sequence). The CDR3 length is 13 residues. V was clipped by 2 bases and J by 10 bases, with 11 bases between them. The CDR3 is CASSYATEGKLFF. CDR3 bases: TGTGCCAGCAGTTACGCGACAGAAGGAAAACTGTTTTTT.

This rearrangement joins TRBV7-2 to TRBJ2-3; D remains ambiguous. Germline V gene data show CDR1 as SGHTA and CDR2 as FQGNSA. The CDR3 runs 14 residues. Trimming removed 3 bases from V and 1 base from J, with 8 bases in between. Written as DNA, the CDR3 is TGTGCCAGCAGCTTGCCCCCCCGCACAGATACGCAGTATTTT. Translation gives CASSLPPRTDTQYF.

This chain uses TRBV5-1 with TRBJ2-7, with D unclear. Trimming pared 2 bases from V and 2 bases from J, leaving 20 bases between. The germline gives CDR1 SGHRS, CDR2 YFSETQ. The CDR3 has 17 amino acids. CDR3 bases: TGCGCCAGCAGCTTTATCGGTGGGAAGCGACCTACCTACGAGCAGTACTTC. This codes for CASSFIGGKRPTYEQYF. Full variable domain (remainder filled in from reference TRBV5-1 and TRBJ2-7): KAGVTQTPRYLIKTRGQQVTLSCSPISGHRSVSWYQQTPGQGLQFLFEYFSETQRNKGNFPGRFSGRQFSNSRSEMNVSTLELGDSALYLCASSFIGGKRPTYEQYFGPGTRLTVT.